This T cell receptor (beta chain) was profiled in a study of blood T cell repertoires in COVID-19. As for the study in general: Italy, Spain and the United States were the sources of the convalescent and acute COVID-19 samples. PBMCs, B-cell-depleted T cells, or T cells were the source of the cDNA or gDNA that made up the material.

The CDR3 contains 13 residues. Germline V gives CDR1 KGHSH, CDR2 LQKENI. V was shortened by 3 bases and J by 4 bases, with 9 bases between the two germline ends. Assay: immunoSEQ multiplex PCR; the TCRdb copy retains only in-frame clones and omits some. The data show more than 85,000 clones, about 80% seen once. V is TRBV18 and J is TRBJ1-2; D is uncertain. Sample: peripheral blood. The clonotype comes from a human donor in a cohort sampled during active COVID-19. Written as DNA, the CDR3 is TGTGCCAGCTCACCGGTCAGATTCTATGGCTACACCTTC. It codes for CASSPVRFYGYTF. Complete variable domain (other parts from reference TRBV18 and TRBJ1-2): NAGVMQNPRHLVRRRGQEARLRCSPMKGHSHVYWYRQLPEEGLKFMVYLQKENIIDESGMPKERFSAEFPKEGPSILRIQQVVRGDSAAYFCASSPVRFYGYTFGSGTRLTVV.